This TCR beta chain was recorded in a study of patients and donors after allogeneic stem cell transplantation. This clonotype was counted only a few times. TCRdb called the RT-PCR reads again in MiXCR, with one record for every CDR3 protein. The profile shows approximately 33,000 distinct CDR3 sequences, around 6.8% of them singletons. The V end was cut by 8 bases, the J end by 4 bases, with 11 bases between. The CDR3 sequence is 13 residues long. Germline V gene data show CDR1 as ENHRY and CDR2 as SYGVKD. The receptor comes from a human donor who was either an allogeneic HSCT recipient or a stem cell or donor lymphocyte infusion donor (not recorded which). It is not recorded whose cells these are; they may come from a transplant donor. The V and J genes are TRBV10-3 and TRBJ2-2, with D perhaps matching TRBD2 (6 bases). Sequenced: blood, either unsorted or a sorted T cell fraction (not recorded which). In DNA, the CDR3 is TGTGCCATCGCTAGCGCTGTCACCGGGGAGCTGTTTTTT. Its translation is CAIASAVTGELFF.